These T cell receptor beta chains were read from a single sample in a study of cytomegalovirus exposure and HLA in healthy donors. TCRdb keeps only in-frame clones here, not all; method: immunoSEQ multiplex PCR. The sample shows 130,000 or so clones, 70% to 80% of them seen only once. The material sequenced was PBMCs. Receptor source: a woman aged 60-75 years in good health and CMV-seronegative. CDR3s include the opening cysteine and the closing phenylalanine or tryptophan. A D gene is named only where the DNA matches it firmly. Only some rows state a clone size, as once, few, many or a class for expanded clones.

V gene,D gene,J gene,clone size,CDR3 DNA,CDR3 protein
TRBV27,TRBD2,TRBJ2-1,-,TGTGCCAGCAGTTCCAGGTTGGGGCGGGAGAGACCCTACAATGAGCAGTTCTTC,CASSSRLGRERPYNEQFF
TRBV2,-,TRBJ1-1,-,TGTGCCAGCAACTATGAGGGAGGGGCTTTCTTT,CASNYEGGAFF
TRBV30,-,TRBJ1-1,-,TGTGCCTTCCGGGACAACATGAACACTGAAGCTTTCTTT,CAFRDNMNTEAFF
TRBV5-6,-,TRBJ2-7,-,TGTGCCAGCAGCCCACGAGGGATCGACAGGTACTACGAGCAGTACTTC,CASSPRGIDRYYEQYF
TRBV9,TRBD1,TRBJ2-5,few,TGTGCCAGCAGCGTATACGGGACAGATCAAGAGACCCAGTACTTC,CASSVYGTDQETQYF
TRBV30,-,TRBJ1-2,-,TGTGCCTGGAGTGGAAGGGTGGCCGGAGGAATCTATGGCTACACCTTC,CAWSGRVAGGIYGYTF
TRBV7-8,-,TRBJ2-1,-,TGTGCCAGCAGCCCCCAATACAATGAGCAGTTCTTC,CASSPQYNEQFF
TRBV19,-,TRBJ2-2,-,TGTGCCAGTAGTATGTGGGGAGGAGGGACCGGGGAGCTGTTTTTT,CASSMWGGGTGELFF
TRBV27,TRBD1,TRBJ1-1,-,TGTGCCAGCAGTTCGACAGGGACGAACACTGAAGCTTTCTTT,CASSSTGTNTEAFF
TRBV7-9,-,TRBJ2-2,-,TGTGCCAGCAGCTTACAGGGCACCGGGGAGCTGTTTTTT,CASSLQGTGELFF
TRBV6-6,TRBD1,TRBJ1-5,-,TGTGCCAGCAGTTGGGGACAGGTTAATCAGCCCCAGCATTTT,CASSWGQVNQPQHF
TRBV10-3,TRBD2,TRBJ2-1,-,TGTGCCATCAGTGCCGGGACTAGCGGGAGCAATGAGCAGTTCTTC,CAISAGTSGSNEQFF
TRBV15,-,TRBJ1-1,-,TGTGCCACCAGCCGGAGACCCCCCGTGAGCACTGAAGCTTTCTTT,CATSRRPPVSTEAFF
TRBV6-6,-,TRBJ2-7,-,TGTGCCAGCAGTCAGCGGAACTCCTACGAGCAGTACTTC,CASSQRNSYEQYF
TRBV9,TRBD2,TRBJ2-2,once,TGTGCCAGCAGCGTACTAGCGGGAGGGCAGAACACCGGGGAGCTGTTTTTT,CASSVLAGGQNTGELFF
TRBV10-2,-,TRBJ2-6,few,TGCGCCACTAAATCGGAGGCGGGGACGGTCTCTGGGGCCAACGTCCTGACTTTC,CATKSEAGTVSGANVLTF
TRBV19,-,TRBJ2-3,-,TGTGCCAGTAGGGGGACTTCAGCCGGCACAGATACGCAGTATTTT,CASRGTSAGTDTQYF
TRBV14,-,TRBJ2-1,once,TGTGCCAGCAGCCAAGTGGCTAATGAGCAGTTCTTC,CASSQVANEQFF
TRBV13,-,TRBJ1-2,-,TGTGCCAGCAGCTTAGCCCGGACAGAGAACTATGGCTACACCTTC,CASSLARTENYGYTF
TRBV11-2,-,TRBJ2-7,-,TGTGCCAGCAGCTTAGAGGAGGGACTCTACTACGAGCAGTACTTC,CASSLEEGLYYEQYF
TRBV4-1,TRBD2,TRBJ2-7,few,TGCGCCAGCAGCGTCGAAAGCGGGCGGGGGGAGCAGTACTTC,CASSVESGRGEQYF
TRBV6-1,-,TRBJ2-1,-,TGTGCCAGCGGACGAGAGGGCCGACGGGGAGTTGAGCAGTTCTTC,CASGREGRRGVEQFF
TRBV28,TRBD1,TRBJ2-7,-,TGTGCCAGCAGTTCTACCGGGACAGAGTTCATTCTAACCTACGAGCAGTACTTC,CASSSTGTEFILTYEQYF
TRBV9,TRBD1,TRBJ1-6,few,TGTGCCAGCAGCGCACAGGGGGCTGGATCACCCCTCCACTTT,CASSAQGAGSPLHF
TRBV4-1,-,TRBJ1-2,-,TGCGCCAGCAGCCAAGATTTTTGGCAGATCCTTAACTATGGCTACACCTTC,CASSQDFWQILNYGYTF
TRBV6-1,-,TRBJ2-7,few,TGTGCCAGCCATCCGGCGGGGTTTGGGTACGAGCAGTACTTC,CASHPAGFGYEQYF
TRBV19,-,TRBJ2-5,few,TGTGCCAGTAGTACTACGGGCAGGGGAGAGACCCAGTACTTC,CASSTTGRGETQYF
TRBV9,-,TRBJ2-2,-,TGTGCCAGCAGCGAGGCAGGGGTTCTGACCCGGGCCCCCACCGGGGAGCTGTTTTTT,CASSEAGVLTRAPTGELFF
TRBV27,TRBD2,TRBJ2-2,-,TGTGCCAGCAGTACCCACGGGGGGGGACTAGCGGGAGCCGGGGAGCTGTTTTTT,CASSTHGGGLAGAGELFF
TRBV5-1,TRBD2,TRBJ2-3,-,TGCGCCAGCAGCTCACCAGCGGGAGGGGGAACAGATACGCAGTATTTT,CASSSPAGGGTDTQYF
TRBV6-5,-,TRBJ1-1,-,TGTGCCAGCAGTTATTCCAGGGGCGCGGGCTCTGAAGCTTTCTTT,CASSYSRGAGSEAFF
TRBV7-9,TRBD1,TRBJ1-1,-,TGTGCCAGCAGCTTAGCGGGGACAGGGCAGAACACTGAAGCTTTCTTT,CASSLAGTGQNTEAFF
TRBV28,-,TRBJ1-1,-,TGTGCCAGCAGTTTGGGGGGGTCTGGGAACACTGAAGCTTTCTTT,CASSLGGSGNTEAFF
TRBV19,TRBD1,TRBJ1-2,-,TGTGCCAGTAGCCTACTGTCTGGACAGGGATCCCACTATGGCTACACCTTC,CASSLLSGQGSHYGYTF
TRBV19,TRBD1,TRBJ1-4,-,TGTGCCACCTCGCATCAGGGGGGTCGGACTAATGAAAAACTGTTTTTT,CATSHQGGRTNEKLFF
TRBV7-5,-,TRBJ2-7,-,TGTGTCAGAAGCCGGGGCAAGGGACTAGCGGGAGGGAAGGTTTACGAGCAGTACTTC,CVRSRGKGLAGGKVYEQYF
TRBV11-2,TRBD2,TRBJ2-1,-,TGTGCCAGCAGCTTTATCGGGGGGGGTATCGGGATATACAATGAGCAGTTCTTC,CASSFIGGGIGIYNEQFF
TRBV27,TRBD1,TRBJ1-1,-,TGTGCCAGCAGCTGGGGGACAGAGAACACTGAAGCTTTCTTT,CASSWGTENTEAFF
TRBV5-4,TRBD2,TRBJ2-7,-,TGTGCCAGCAGCCGAAAGCGGGAGGGCCTACACGAGCAGTACTTC,CASSRKREGLHEQYF
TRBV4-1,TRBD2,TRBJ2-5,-,TGCGCCAGCAGCCAGCCCGGGACGGGGGGAGAGACCCAGTACTTC,CASSQPGTGGETQYF
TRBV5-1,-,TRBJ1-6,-,TGCGCCAGTTCACAGGGCCGGAATTCACCCCTCCACTTT,CASSQGRNSPLHF
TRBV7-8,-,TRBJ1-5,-,TGTGCCAGCAGCCCCCAGGGCCAGACTAATCAGCCCCAGCATTTT,CASSPQGQTNQPQHF
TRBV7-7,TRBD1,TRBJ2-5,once,TGTGCCAGCAGCTTGGGACAGGGGGTCCAAGAGACCCAGTACTTC,CASSLGQGVQETQYF
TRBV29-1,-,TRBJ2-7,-,TGCAGCGCAGATCGGAGGTCAGAAGGCTCCTACGAGCAGTACTTC,CSADRRSEGSYEQYF
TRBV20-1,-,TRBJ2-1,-,TGCAGTGCACTGAACAGGGATGAGCAGTTCTTC,CSALNRDEQFF